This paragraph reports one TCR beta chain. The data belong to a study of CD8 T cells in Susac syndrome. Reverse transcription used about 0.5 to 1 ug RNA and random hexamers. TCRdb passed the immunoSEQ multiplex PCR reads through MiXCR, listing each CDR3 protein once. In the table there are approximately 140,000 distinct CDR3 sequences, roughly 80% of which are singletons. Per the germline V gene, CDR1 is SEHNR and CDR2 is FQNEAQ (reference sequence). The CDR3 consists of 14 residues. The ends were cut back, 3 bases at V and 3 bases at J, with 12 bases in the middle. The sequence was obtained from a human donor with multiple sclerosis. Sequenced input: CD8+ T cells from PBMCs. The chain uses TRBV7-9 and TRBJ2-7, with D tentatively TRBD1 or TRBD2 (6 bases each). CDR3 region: CASSLGRGRYEQYF. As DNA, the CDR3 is TGTGCCAGCAGCTTGGGACGGGGGCGCTACGAGCAGTACTTC.